The 19 T cell receptor beta chains reported below all come from one sample, sequenced in a study of blood T cell repertoires in COVID-19. Some clones are missing from TCRdb's copy, which holds only in-frame ones; the method was immunoSEQ multiplex PCR. The table lists tens of thousands of clones, over 70% of them singletons. The sample taken for sequencing was peripheral blood. These receptors were obtained from a middle-aged man with active COVID-19.

This rearrangement joins TRBV2 to TRBJ2-5; no clear D. The CDR3 is 12 residues long. The germline gives CDR1 SNHLY, CDR2 FYNNEI. Between the trimmed V and J ends, which lost 4 bases and 3 bases, there was a span of 6 bases. Here the CDR3 DNA reads TGTGCCAGCAGTGCTATAGAAGAGACCCAGTACTTC. It specifies CASSAIEETQYF.

V and J are TRBV4-1 and TRBJ1-5; TRBD1 matches at 7 bases. V lost 3 bases and J lost 11; bases outside the gene matches: 7. The CDR3 consists of 13 residues. The germline V gene encodes CDR1 MGHRA and CDR2 YSYEKL. The CDR3 bases are TGCGCCAGCAGCCAGTTTCAGGGGGAGGCCCAGCATTTT. It specifies CASSQFQGEAQHF.

The V and J genes are TRBV3-1 (or the pseudogene TRBV3-2) and TRBJ2-3; 10 bases match TRBD2. The junction had 9 bases not matched to a gene; V was cut back by 6 bases and J by 3 bases. Germline-derived CDR1 and CDR2 are LGHDT and YNNKEL (reference sequence). The CDR3 runs to 16 residues. The CDR3 region is CASSLSGRAPTDTQYF. CDR3 sequence (DNA): TGTGCCAGCAGTCTAAGCGGGAGGGCCCCAACAGATACGCAGTATTTT.

This clone was observed once. The chain uses TRBV27 and TRBJ2-1; a possible D gene is TRBD1 (5 bases). The CDR3 has 17 residues. The V gene lost 3 bases and the J gene lost 2 bases, with 17 bases spanning the gap. Germline V gene sequence: CDR1 MNHEY, CDR2 SMNVEV (reference sequence). CDR3 sequence reads: CASSFIGHTGPYNEQFF. CDR3 bases: TGTGCCAGCAGTTTTATAGGACACACTGGCCCCTACAATGAGCAGTTCTTC.

CDR3 DNA sequence: TGTGCCAGCAGCAAGAGGCGGCTGACAGGGAATAATTCACCCCTCCACTTT. It translates to CASSKRRLTGNNSPLHF. The genes are TRBV7-2 and TRBJ1-6, with 7 bases lining up with TRBD1. The CDR3 consists of 17 residues. Germline trimming cut 5 bases from V and 5 bases from J; bases unmatched to any gene: 12. Germline values: CDR1 SGHTA, CDR2 FQGNSA.

CDR3 sequence: CASSFWTSDTQYF. Here the CDR3 DNA reads TGTGCCAGCAGTTTCTGGACTAGCGATACGCAGTATTTT. The genes are TRBV27 and TRBJ2-3; 8 bases match TRBD2. V was clipped by 3 bases and J by 6 bases; unmatched bases: 2. The CDR3 runs to 13 residues. Germline CDR1 is MNHEY and CDR2 is SMNVEV (reference sequence).

The V gene is TRBV28, the J gene TRBJ2-1, with 8 bases identical to TRBD2. V was clipped by 6 bases and J by 5 bases; unmatched bases: 9. The CDR3 loop spans 15 amino acids. The germline gives CDR1 MDHEN, CDR2 SYDVKM. The CDR3 coding sequence is TGTGCCAGCAGCCTCCGGGCTAGCGGGCACAATGAGCAGTTCTTC. Translated, it gives CASSLRASGHNEQFF.

This rearrangement joins TRBV7-6 to TRBJ2-1; TRBD2 matches 14 bases. V shed 5 bases, J shed 7 bases, and the junction held 7 bases outside the gene matches. The CDR3 totals 16 residues. Germline V gene lookup returns CDR1 SGHVS and CDR2 FNYEAQ. CDR3 bases: TGTGCCAGCAGCCCCAGACTAGCGGGAGGGCGAAATGAGCAGTTCTTC. Translated: CASSPRLAGGRNEQFF. The whole variable domain, filled in from reference TRBV7-6 and TRBJ2-1, reads GAGVSQSPRYKVTKRGQDVALRCDPISGHVSLYWYRQALGQGPEFLTYFNYEAQQDKSGLPNDRFSAERPEGSISTLTIQRTEQRDSAMYRCASSPRLAGGRNEQFFGPGTRLTVL.

This clone appeared a single time. The chain links TRBV19 to TRBJ1-5; D remains ambiguous. The CDR3 length is 12 residues. Germline assignment: CDR1 LNHDA and CDR2 SQIVND (reference sequence). Trimming pared 6 bases from V and 7 bases from J, leaving 10 bases between. DNA for the CDR3: TGTGCCAGTAGGGAGGGAGAGCAGCCCCAGCATTTT. It translates to CASREGEQPQHF.

This sequence joins TRBV19 and TRBJ2-1; TRBD2 agrees at 9 bases. V lost 5 bases to trimming and J lost 0 bases; unmatched junction nucleotides: 20. There are 21 residues in the CDR3. CDR1 and CDR2 from the germline V gene are LNHDA and SQIVND (reference sequence). CDR3 coding DNA: TGTGCCAGTAGTCTATTAACTGGGCTAGCGGGAAGACCCGGCTCCTACAATGAGCAGTTCTTC. Its translation is CASSLLTGLAGRPGSYNEQFF.

The gene calls are TRBV11-3 and TRBJ2-5; tentative D call: TRBD1 (5 bases). This CDR3 spans 15 amino acids. Trimming left V 3 bases short and J 5 bases short, with 16 bases between. From germline, CDR1 is SGHNT and CDR2 YENEEA. The CDR3 spells CASSLSDTVAETQYF. Here the CDR3 DNA reads TGTGCCAGCAGCTTGTCGGACACGGTGGCGGAGACCCAGTACTTC. Based on the CDR3 plus reference TRBV11-3 and TRBJ2-5, the full variable domain is EAGVVQSPRYKIIEKKQPVAFWCNPISGHNTLYWYLQNLGQGPELLIRYENEEAVDDSQLPKDRFSAERLKGVDSTLKIQPAELGDSAVYLCASSLSDTVAETQYFGPGTRLLVL.

This clone was observed a few times. The J gene is TRBJ2-1, the V gene TRBV4-3; 8 bases align to TRBD2. From germline, CDR1 is LGHNA and CDR2 YSLEER. This CDR3 is built from 14 residues. V was clipped by 5 bases and J by 6 bases; unmatched bases: 6. The chain's CDR3 is CASSFRGTSNEQFF. In DNA, the CDR3 is TGCGCCAGCAGCTTCCGTGGGACTAGCAATGAGCAGTTCTTC.

This clone was detected many times. The rearrangement joins TRBV7-8 to TRBJ2-7; D is tentatively TRBD1 or TRBD2 (5 bases each). CDR1 is SGHVS, CDR2 FQNEAQ, per germline. The CDR3 spans 14 residues. The V end was cut by 5 bases, the J end by 3 bases, with 14 bases between. CDR3 region: CASSQADNYYEQYF. The CDR3 DNA reads as TGTGCCAGCAGCCAAGCGGACAACTACTACGAGCAGTACTTC. Looking up the rest from reference TRBV7-8 and TRBJ2-7 gives the full variable domain: GAGVSQSPRYKVAKRGQDVALRCDPISGHVSLFWYQQALGQGPEFLTYFQNEAQLDKSGLPSDRFFAERPEGSVSTLKIQRTQQEDSAVYLCASSQADNYYEQYFGPGTRLTVT.

The chain couples TRBV6-5 to TRBJ2-7; D remains ambiguous. Trimming took off 2 bases at V and 3 bases at J, with 11 bases between the two ends. The germline V gene has CDR1 MNHEY and CDR2 SVGAGI. The CDR3 loop spans 14 amino acids. The DNA of the CDR3 is TGTGCCAGCAGTTACCGTCAATCGGGCTACGAGCAGTACTTC. Translating it yields CASSYRQSGYEQYF.

The rearrangement links TRBV28 to TRBJ1-6; D ambiguous. V lost 4 bases and J 8 bases, leaving 18 bases between the germline ends. The CDR3 covers 16 residues. Germline V lookup: CDR1 MDHEN, CDR2 SYDVKM. CDR3: CASSSTLSENYSPLHF. In DNA, the CDR3 is TGTGCCAGCAGTTCGACCCTTAGCGAGAATTATTCACCCCTCCACTTT.

The chain is built from TRBV19 and TRBJ1-1; D possibly corresponds to TRBD1 (6 bases). CDR3 length: 15 amino acids. Trimming stripped 3 bases from V and 3 bases from J, with 14 bases between. Germline V gene data show CDR1 as LNHDA and CDR2 as SQIVND (reference sequence). CDR3 nucleotide sequence: TGTGCCAGTAGTATTTTTTCGCAGGGGTACACTGAAGCTTTCTTT. Translated: CASSIFSQGYTEAFF.

V and J are TRBV5-6 and TRBJ1-1; D is undetermined. The CDR3 contains 11 residues. Germline V gene data show CDR1 as SGHDT and CDR2 as YYEEEE. With 5 bases removed from V and 2 bases from J, the gap between germline ends came to 4 bases. CDR3 bases: TGTGCCAGCAGTACAAACACTGAAGCTTTCTTT. Amino acids: CASSTNTEAFF.

V and J are TRBV25-1 and TRBJ2-1; no firm D call. The V end was cut by 1 base, the J end by 10 bases, with 11 bases between. The germline V gene has CDR1 MGHDK and CDR2 SYGVNS. This CDR3 region has 13 residues. The chain's CDR3 is CASSELGRPEQFF. CDR3 nucleotide sequence: TGTGCCAGCAGTGAATTGGGCAGACCAGAGCAGTTCTTC.

The sample holds one count of this clone. This chain joins TRBV5-1 and TRBJ2-1, with 15 bases matching TRBD2. Germline trimming cut 2 bases from V and 10 bases from J; bases unmatched to any gene: 7. The CDR3 is 16 residues long. Germline CDR1 reads SGHRS; CDR2 reads YFSETQ. CDR3 in amino acids: CASSLPGTSGRLEQFF. The CDR3 DNA reads TGCGCCAGCAGCTTACCCGGGACTAGCGGGAGGTTGGAGCAGTTCTTC.